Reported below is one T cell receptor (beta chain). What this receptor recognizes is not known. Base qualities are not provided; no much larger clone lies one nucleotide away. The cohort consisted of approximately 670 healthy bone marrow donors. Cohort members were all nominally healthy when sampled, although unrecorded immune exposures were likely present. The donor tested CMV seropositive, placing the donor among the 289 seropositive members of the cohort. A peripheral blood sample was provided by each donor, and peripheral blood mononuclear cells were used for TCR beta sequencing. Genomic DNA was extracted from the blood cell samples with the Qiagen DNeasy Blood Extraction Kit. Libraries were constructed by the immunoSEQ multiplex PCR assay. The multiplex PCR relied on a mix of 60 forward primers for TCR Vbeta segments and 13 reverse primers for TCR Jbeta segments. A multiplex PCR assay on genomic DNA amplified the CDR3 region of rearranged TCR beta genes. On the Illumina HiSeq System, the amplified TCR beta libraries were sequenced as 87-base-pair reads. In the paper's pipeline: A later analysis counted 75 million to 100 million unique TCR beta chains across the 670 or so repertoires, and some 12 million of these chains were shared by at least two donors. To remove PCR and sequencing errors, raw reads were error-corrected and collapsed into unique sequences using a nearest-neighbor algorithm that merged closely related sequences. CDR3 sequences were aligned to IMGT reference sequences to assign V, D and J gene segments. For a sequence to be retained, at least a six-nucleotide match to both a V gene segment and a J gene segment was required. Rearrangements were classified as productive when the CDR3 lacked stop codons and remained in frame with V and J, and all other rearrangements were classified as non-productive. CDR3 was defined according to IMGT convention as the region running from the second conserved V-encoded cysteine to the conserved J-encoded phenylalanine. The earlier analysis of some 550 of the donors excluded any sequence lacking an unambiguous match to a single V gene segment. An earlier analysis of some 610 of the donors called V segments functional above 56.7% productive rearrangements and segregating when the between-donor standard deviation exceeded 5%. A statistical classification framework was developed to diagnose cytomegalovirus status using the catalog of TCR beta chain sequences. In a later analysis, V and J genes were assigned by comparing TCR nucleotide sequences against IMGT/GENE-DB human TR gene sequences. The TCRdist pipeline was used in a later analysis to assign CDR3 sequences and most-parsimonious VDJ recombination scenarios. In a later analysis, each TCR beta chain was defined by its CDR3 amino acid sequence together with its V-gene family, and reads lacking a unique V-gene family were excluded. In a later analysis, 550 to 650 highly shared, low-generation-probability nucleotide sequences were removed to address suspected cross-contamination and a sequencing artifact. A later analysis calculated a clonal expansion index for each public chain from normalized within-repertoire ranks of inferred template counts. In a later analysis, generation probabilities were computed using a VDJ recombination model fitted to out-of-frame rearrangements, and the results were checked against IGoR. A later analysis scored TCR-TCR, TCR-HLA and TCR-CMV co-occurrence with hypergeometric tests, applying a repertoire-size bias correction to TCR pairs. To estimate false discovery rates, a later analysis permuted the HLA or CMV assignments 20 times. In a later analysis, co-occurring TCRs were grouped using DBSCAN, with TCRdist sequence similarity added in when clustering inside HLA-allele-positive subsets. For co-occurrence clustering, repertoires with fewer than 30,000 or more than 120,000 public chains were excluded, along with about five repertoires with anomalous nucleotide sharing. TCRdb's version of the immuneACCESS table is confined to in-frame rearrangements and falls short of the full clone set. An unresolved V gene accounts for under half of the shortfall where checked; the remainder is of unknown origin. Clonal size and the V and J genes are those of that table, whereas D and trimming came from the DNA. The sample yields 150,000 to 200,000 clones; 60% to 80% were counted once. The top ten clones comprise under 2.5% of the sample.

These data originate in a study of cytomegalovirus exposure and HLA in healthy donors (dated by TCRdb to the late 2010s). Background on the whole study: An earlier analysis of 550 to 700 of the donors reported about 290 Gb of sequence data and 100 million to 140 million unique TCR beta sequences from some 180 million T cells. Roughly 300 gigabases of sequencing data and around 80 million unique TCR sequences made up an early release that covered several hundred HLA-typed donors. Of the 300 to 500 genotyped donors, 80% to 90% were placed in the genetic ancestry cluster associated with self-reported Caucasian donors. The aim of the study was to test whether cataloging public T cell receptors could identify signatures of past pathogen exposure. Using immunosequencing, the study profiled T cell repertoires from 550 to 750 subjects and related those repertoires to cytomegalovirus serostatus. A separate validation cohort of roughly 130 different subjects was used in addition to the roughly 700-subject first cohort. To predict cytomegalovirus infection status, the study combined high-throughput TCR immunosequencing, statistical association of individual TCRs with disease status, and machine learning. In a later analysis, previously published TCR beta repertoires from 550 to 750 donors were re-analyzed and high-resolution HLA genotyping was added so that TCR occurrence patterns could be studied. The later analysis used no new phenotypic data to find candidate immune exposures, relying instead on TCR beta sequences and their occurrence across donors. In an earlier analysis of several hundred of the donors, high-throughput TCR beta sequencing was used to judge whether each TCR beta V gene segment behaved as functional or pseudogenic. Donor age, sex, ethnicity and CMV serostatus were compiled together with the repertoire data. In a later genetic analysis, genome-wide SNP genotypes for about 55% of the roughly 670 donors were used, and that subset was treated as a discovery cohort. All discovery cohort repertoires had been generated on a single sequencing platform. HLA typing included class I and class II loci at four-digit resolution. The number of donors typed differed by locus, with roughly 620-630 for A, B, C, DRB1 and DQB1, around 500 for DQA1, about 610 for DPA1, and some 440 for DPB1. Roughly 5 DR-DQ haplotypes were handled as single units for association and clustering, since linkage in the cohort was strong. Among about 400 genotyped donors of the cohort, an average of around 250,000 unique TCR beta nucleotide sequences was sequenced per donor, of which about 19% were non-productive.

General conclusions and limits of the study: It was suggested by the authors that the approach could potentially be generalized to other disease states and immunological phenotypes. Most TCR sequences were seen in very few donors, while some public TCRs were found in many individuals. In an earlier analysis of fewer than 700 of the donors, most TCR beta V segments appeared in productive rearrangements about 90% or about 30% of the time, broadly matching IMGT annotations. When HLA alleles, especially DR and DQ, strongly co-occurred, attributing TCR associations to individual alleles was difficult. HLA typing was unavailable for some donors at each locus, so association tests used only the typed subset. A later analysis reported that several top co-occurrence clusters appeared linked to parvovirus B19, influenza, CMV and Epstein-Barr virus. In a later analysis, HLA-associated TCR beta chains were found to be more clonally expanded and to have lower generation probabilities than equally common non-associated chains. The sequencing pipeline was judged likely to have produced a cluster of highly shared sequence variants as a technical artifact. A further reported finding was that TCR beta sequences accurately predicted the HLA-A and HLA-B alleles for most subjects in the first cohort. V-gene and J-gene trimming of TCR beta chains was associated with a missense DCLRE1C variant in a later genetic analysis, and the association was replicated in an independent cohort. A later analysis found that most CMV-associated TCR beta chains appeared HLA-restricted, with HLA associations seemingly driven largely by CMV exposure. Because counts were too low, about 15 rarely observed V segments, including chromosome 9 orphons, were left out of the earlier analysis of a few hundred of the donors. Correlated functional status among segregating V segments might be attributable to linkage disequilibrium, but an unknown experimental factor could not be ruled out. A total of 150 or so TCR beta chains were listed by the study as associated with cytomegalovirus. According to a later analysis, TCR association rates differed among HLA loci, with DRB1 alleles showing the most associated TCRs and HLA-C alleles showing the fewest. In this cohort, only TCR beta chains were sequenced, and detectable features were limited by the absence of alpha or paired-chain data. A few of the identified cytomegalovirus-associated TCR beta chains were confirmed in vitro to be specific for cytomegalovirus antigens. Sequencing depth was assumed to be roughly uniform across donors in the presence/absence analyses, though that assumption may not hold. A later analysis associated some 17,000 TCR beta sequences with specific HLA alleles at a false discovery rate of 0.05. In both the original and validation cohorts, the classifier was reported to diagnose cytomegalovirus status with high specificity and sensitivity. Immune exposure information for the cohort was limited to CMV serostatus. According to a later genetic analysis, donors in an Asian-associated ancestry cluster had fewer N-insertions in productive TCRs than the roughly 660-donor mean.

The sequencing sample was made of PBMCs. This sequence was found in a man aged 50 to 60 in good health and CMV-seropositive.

CDR3 region: CASSQDVFRGTDTQYF. Here is the DNA: TGCGCCAGCAGCCAAGATGTCTTCCGGGGAACAGATACGCAGTATTTT. This receptor chain uses TRBV4-3 and TRBJ2-3; possibly the D gene is TRBD2, per 5 matching bases. The germline V gene provides CDR1 LGHNA and CDR2 YSLEER. The V end loses 0 bases and the J end loses 3 bases, and a stretch of 13 bases separates them. The CDR3 goes from the cysteine to the phenylalanine over 16 residues. Only CDR3 DNA is held: 48 bases, read in frame from base 1.